What follows is one T cell receptor (beta chain) and its context. This specimen includes other DNA sequences encoding the same CDR3. The source of the sample is a study of shared clonotypes between healthy human individuals. Deep-level running was used for the assay. This table comes from immunoSEQ multiplex PCR, and its TCRdb copy is limited to in-frame clones, with some not included. The sample lists fewer than 3 million clones, about 90% occurring once. This CDR3 has 13 residues. The germline V gene encodes CDR1 MDHEN and CDR2 SYDVKM. Losses at the gene ends were 8 bases for V and 7 bases for J; bases not matched to a gene: 4. Only Caucasian adults living in Nashville, Tennessee served as donors.

Material: naive CD4+ T cells from PBMCs. This sample's subset: CD45RA+ positively selected. This clonotype was obtained from a man younger than 35 in good health. Some clones in this sample may be carry-over from other donors' samples. This sequence joins TRBV28 and TRBJ2-1, with 11 bases lining up with TRBD2. The CDR3: CASLAGGRNEQFF. CDR3 coding DNA: TGTGCCAGCCTAGCGGGAGGAAGAAATGAGCAGTTCTTC.